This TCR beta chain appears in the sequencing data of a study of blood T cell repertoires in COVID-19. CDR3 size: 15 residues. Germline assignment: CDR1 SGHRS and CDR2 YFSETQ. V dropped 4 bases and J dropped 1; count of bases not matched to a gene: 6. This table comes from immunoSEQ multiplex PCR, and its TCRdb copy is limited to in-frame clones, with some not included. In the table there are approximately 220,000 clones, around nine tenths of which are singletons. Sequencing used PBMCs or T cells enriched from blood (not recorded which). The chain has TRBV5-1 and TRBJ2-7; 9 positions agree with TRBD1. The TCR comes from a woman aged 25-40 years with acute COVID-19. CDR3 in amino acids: CASSRLGTGSYEQYF. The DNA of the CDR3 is TGCGCCAGCAGCCGATTAGGGACAGGGTCCTACGAGCAGTACTTC.